A selection of T cell receptor beta chains follows, all from one sample in a study of cytomegalovirus exposure and HLA in healthy donors. TCRdb's table, derived via immunoSEQ multiplex PCR, lists solely in-frame clones and lacks some. The sample consists of some 77,000 clones, around 79% of them appearing once. The material sequenced was PBMCs. These receptors were taken from a middle-aged woman in good health and CMV-seropositive. The CDR3 runs from the conserved cysteine through the conserved F or W.

>TRBJ2-7|TRBV30
CAWSRTGGEQYF
>TRBJ2-3|TRBV15
CATSGQGGSTDTQYF
>TRBJ2-3|TRBV15
CATSTTGRDTQYF
>TRBJ2-1|TRBV2
CASSKGLAGPNEQFF
>TRBJ2-7|TRBV28
CASSPVAYEQYF
>TRBJ2-3|TRBV28
CASSFSLPQGSTDTQYF
>TRBJ2-2|TRBV6-5
CASSLGQGAVGELFF
>TRBJ2-7|TRBV5-4
CASSSKPGQGTYEQYF
>TRBJ2-1|TRBV2
CASSEERAYNEQFF
>TRBJ1-6|TRBV5-6
CASAYRGNSPLHF
>TRBJ1-2|TRBV6-1
CASRIQGIDYGYTF
>TRBJ1-6|TRBV6-6
CATSTAFDNSPLHF
>TRBJ1-1|TRBV6-1
CASRGTANTEAFF
>TRBJ2-5|TRBV12-5
CASGLLGEETQYF
>TRBJ2-3|TRBV7-9
CASSLGRLAGRRTDTQYF
>TRBJ2-3|TRBV30
CAWSKSTDTQYF
>TRBJ2-6|TRBV5-1
CASSLEGGIITGANVLTF